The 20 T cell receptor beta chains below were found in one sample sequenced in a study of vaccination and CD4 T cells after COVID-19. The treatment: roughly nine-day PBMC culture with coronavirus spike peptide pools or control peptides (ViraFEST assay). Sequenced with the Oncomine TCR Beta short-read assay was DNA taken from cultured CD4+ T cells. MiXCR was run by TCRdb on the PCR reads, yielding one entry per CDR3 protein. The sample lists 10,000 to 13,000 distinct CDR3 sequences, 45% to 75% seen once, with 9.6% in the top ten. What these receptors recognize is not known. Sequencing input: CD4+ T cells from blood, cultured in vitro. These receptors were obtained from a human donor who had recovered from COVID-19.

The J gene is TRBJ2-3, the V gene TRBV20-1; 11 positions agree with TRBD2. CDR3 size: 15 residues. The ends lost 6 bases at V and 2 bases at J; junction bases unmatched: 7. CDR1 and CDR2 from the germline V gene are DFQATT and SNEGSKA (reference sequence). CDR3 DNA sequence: TGCAGTGCCCCGGTAGCGGGAGGGGTCACAGATACGCAGTATTTT. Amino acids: CSAPVAGGVTDTQYF.

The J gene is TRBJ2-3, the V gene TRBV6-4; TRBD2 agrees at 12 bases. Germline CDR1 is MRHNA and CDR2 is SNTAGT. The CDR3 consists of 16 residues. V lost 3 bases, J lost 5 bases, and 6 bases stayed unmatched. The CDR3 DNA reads TGTGCCAGCAGTGATTCTAGCGGGGGGGGTGAAGATACGCAGTATTTT. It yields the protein CASSDSSGGGEDTQYF.

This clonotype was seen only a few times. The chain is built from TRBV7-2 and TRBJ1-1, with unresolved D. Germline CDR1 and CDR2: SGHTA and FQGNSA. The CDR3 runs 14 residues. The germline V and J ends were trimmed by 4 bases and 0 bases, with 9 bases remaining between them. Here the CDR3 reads CASSSVGMNTEAFF. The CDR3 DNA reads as TGTGCCAGCAGCTCCGTAGGCATGAACACTGAAGCTTTCTTT.

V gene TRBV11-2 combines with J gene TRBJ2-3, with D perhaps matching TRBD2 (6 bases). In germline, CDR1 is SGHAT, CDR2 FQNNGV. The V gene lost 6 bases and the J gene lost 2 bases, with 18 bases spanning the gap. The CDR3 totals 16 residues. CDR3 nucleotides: TGTGCCAGCAGTCCTGGACTATCCCCGACCACAGATACGCAGTATTTT. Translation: CASSPGLSPTTDTQYF.

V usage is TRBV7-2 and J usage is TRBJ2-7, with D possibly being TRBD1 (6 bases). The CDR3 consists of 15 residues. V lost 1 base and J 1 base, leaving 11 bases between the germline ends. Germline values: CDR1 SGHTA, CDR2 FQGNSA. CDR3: CASSLEHGQSYEQYF. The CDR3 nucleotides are TGTGCCAGCAGCTTAGAACACGGACAGTCCTACGAGCAGTACTTC.

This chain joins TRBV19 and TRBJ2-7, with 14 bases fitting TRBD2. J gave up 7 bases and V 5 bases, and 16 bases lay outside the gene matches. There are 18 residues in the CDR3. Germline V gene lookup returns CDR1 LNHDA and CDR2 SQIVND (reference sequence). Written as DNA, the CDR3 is TGTGCCAGTAGTGATAACCCCACGGGACTAGCGGGAGCTGGTGAGCAGTACTTC. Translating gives CASSDNPTGLAGAGEQYF.

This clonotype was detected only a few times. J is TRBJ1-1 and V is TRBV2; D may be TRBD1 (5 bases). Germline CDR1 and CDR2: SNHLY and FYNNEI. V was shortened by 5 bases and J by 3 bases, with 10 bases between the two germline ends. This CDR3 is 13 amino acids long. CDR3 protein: CASSSRGDTEAFF. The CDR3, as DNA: TGTGCCAGCAGTTCCCGGGGGGACACTGAAGCTTTCTTT.

The CDR3 DNA reads as TGTGCCAGTAGACCGACAGGGGAATATGGCTACACCTTC. Translating it yields CASRPTGEYGYTF. The rearrangement joins TRBV19 to TRBJ1-2; 8 bases fit TRBD1. CDR3 length: 13 amino acids. The V and J ends lost 6 bases and 5 bases, in that order; junction bases with no gene match: 5. The germline gives CDR1 LNHDA, CDR2 SQIVND (reference sequence).

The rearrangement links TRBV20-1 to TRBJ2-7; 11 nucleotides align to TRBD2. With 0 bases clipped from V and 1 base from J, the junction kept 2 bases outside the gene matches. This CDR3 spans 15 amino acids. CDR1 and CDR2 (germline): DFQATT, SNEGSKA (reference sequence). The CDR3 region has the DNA TGCAGTGCTAGAGATCGGACTAGCGGGTCCTACGAGCAGTACTTC. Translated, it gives CSARDRTSGSYEQYF.

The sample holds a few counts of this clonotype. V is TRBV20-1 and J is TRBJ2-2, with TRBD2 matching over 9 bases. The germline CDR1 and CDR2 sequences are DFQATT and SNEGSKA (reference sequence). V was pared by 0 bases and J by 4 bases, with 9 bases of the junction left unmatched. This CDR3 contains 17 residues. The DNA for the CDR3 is TGCAGTGCTAGAGATTGGGGTAGCGGGAGTTCCACCGGGGAGCTGTTTTTT. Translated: CSARDWGSGSSTGELFF.

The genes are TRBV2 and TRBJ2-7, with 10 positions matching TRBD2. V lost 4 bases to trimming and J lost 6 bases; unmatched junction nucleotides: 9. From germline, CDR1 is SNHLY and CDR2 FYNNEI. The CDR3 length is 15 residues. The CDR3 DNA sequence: TGTGCCAGCAGTGGGTTAGCGGGAGGTTCATCCGAGCAGTACTTC. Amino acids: CASSGLAGGSSEQYF.

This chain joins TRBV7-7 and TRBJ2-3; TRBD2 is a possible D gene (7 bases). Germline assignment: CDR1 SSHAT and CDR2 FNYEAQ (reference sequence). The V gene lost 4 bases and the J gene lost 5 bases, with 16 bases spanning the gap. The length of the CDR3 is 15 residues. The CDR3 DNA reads TGTGCCAGCAGCTCCTTGGGGGGGGCAGGAGATACGCAGTATTTT. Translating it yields CASSSLGGAGDTQYF.

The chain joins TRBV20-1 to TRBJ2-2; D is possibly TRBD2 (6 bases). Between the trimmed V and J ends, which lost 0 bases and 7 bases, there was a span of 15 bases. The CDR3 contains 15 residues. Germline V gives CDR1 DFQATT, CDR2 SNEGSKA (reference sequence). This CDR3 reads CSARDPRASDGELFF. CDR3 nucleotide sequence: TGCAGTGCTAGAGACCCCAGGGCTAGCGACGGGGAGCTGTTTTTT.

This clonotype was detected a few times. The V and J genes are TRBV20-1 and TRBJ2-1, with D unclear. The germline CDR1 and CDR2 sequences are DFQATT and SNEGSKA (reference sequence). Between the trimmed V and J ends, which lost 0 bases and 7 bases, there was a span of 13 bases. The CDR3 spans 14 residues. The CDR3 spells CSARDFARSNEQFF. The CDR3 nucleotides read TGCAGTGCTAGAGATTTTGCTAGATCGAATGAGCAGTTCTTC.

Here the CDR3 DNA reads TGCAGTGCTAGAGATACGACTAGCGGCGCCTACGAGCAGTACTTC. It encodes CSARDTTSGAYEQYF. This chain connects TRBV20-1 to TRBJ2-7; 9 nucleotides line up with TRBD2. The CDR3 has 15 amino acids. V lost 0 bases to trimming and J lost 2 bases; unmatched junction nucleotides: 5. Germline values: CDR1 DFQATT, CDR2 SNEGSKA (reference sequence).

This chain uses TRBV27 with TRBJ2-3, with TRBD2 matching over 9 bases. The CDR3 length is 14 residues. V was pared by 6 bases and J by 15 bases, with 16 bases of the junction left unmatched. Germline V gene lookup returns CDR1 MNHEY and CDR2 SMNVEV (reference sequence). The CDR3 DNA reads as TGTGCCAGCAGGCTCTACCCAGGGACTAGCTCCCCCTATTTT. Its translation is CASRLYPGTSSPYF.

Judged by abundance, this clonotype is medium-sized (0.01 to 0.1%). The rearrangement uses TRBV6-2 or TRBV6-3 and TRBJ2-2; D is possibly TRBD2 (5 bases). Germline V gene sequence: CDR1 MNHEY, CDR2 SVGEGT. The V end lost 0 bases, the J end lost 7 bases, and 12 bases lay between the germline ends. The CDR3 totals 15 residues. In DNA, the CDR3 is TGTGCCAGCAGTTACTCCCCCGAGGGTAGCGGGGAGCTGTTTTTT. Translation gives CASSYSPEGSGELFF.

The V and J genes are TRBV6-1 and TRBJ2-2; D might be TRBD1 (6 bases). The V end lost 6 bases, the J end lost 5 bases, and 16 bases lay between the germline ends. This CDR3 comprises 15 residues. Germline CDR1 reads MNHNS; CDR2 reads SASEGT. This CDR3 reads CASRFPGQSTGELFF. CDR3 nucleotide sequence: TGTGCCAGCAGGTTCCCCGGACAGTCGACCGGGGAGCTGTTTTTT.

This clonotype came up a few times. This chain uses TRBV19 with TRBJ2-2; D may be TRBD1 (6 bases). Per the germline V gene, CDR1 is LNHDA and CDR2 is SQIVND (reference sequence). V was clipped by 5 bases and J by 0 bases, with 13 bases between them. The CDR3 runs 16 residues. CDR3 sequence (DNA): TGTGCCAGTAGTCCGCGACAGGCCCCGAACACCGGGGAGCTGTTTTTT. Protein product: CASSPRQAPNTGELFF.

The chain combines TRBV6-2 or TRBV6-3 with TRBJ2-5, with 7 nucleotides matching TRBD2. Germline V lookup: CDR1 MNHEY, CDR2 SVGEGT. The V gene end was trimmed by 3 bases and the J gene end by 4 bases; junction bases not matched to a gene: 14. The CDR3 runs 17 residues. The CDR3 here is CASSYVVGRGNGETQYF. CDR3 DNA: TGTGCCAGCAGTTATGTTGTCGGGCGGGGGAATGGAGAGACCCAGTACTTC.